Below, 8 T cell receptor beta chains from the same sample are listed, as sequenced in a study of blood T cell repertoires in COVID-19. Here immunoSEQ multiplex PCR was the method, and the copy in TCRdb shows in-frame clones only, minus some. The sample consists of about 110,000 clones, approximately 88% of them appearing once. The sequencing input was peripheral blood. Source of these receptors: a human donor in a cohort sampled during active COVID-19.

The chain uses TRBV5-5 and TRBJ1-2; 10 bases line up with TRBD1. Germline CDR1 is SGHKS and CDR2 is YYEKEE (reference sequence). J lost 2 bases, V lost 1 base, and 5 bases had no gene match. There are 16 residues in the CDR3. Here the CDR3 reads CASSLSAGQGNYGYTF. As DNA, the CDR3 is TGTGCCAGCAGCTTGAGCGCGGGACAGGGGAACTATGGCTACACCTTC.

The chain uses TRBV5-1 and TRBJ2-3; TRBD2 matches at 7 bases. V shed 7 bases and J 1 base; nucleotides not matched to a gene: 12. Germline CDR1 SGHRS, CDR2 YFSETQ. CDR3 length equals 16 residues. DNA of the CDR3: TGCGCCAGCGCAGTGGGCGGGGGACCTCGCACAGATACGCAGTATTTT. Protein sequence: CASAVGGGPRTDTQYF.

The genes are TRBV19 and TRBJ1-2, with 10 bases identical to TRBD1. J gave up 1 base and V 4 bases, and 0 bases lay outside the gene matches. Germline values: CDR1 LNHDA, CDR2 SQIVND (reference sequence). The CDR3 spans 14 residues. In DNA, the CDR3 is TGTGCCAGTAGTAGGGACAGGGGTAACTATGGCTACACCTTC. Amino acid sequence: CASSRDRGNYGYTF.

This clone was seen once. The chain joins TRBV19 to TRBJ2-5; 11 bases line up with TRBD1. The germline gives CDR1 LNHDA, CDR2 SQIVND (reference sequence). Unmatched junction bases numbered 3, after V lost 4 bases and J lost 5 bases. The CDR3 has 14 residues. CDR3 protein: CASSRGTGGETQYF. Here the CDR3 DNA reads TGTGCCAGTAGTAGAGGGACAGGGGGTGAGACCCAGTACTTC.

On this clone itself: An end of the junction differs from the germline gene, which may be a read error. V is TRBV7-9 and J is TRBJ1-1; D is ambiguous. The CDR3 consists of 14 residues. CDR1 SEHNR and CDR2 FQNEAQ come from the germline V gene (reference sequence). The CDR3 region has the DNA TGTGCTAGCAGCGACTTGACCCCCAACACTGAAGCTTTCTTT. Translating gives CASSDLTPNTEAFF.

This chain connects TRBV15 to TRBJ2-5; no reliable D call. This CDR3 region has 15 residues. V lost 0 bases and J lost 1, with 9 bases in between. Germline V gives CDR1 LNHNV, CDR2 YYDKDF (reference sequence). The CDR3 nucleotides read TGTGCCACCAGCAGAGATAGGAGCGTCCAAGAGACCCAGTACTTC. Protein product: CATSRDRSVQETQYF.

The chain recombines TRBV15 with TRBJ1-5; D perhaps matches TRBD1 (5 bases). This CDR3 has 16 amino acids. Germline CDR1 reads LNHNV; CDR2 reads YYDKDF (reference sequence). Trimming stripped 5 bases from V and 0 bases from J, with 14 bases between. The CDR3 reads CATSPRGDYSNQPQHF. Written as DNA, the CDR3 is TGTGCCACCAGCCCCCGGGGGGATTATAGCAATCAGCCCCAGCATTTT.

This chain connects TRBV14 to TRBJ2-1, with 11 bases lining up with TRBD2. From germline, CDR1 is SGHDN and CDR2 FVKESK. V trimming: 1 base; J trimming: 7 bases; junction bases outside the gene matches: 3. The CDR3 spans 15 residues. The CDR3 bases are TGTGCCAGCAGCCAAGTCCCTAGCGGGAGGAATGAGCAGTTCTTC. Translation: CASSQVPSGRNEQFF.